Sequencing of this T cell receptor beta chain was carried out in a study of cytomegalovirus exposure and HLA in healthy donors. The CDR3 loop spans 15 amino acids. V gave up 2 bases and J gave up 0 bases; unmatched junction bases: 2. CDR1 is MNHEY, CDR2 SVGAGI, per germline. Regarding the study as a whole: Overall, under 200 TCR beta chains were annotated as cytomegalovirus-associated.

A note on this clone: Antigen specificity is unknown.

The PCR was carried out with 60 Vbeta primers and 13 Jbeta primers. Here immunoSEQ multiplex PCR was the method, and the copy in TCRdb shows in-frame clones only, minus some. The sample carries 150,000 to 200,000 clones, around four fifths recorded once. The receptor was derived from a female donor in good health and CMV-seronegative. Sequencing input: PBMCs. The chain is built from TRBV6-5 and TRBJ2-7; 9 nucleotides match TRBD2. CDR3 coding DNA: TGTGCCAGCAGTTACGGGACTAGCTTCTCCTACGAGCAGTACTTC. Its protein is CASSYGTSFSYEQYF.